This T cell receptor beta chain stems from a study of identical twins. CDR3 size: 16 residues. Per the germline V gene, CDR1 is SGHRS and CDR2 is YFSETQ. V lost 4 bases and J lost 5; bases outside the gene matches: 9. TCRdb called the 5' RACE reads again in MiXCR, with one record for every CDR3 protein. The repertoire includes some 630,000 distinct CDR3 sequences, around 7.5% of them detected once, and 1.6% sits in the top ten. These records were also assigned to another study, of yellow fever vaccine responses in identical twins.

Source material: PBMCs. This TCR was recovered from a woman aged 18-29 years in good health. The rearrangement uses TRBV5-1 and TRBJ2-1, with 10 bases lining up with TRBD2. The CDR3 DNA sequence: TGCGCCAGCAGCCTGGCCGGGACTAGCGTAGACAATGAGCAGTTCTTC. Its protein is CASSLAGTSVDNEQFF.